This TCR beta chain was recovered during a study of blood T cell repertoires in COVID-19. The trim removed 3 bases at V and 6 bases at J, leaving 8 bases unmatched. The germline V gene encodes CDR1 SGHAT and CDR2 FQNNGV. The CDR3 contains 15 residues. Sequenced by immunoSEQ multiplex PCR; TCRdb stores in-frame clones only, minus some. Of fewer than 250,000 clones listed, approximately 86% are singletons. The sequencing sample was made of peripheral blood. This receptor was identified in a woman in her fifties or sixties with active or convalescent COVID-19. The chain couples TRBV11-2 to TRBJ2-3, with 8 bases aligning to TRBD1. The chain's CDR3 is CASSFQGASYDTQYF. CDR3 nucleotides: TGTGCCAGCAGCTTTCAGGGGGCCTCTTATGATACGCAGTATTTT.